This T cell receptor beta chain emerged from a study of OX40 agonist ivuxolimab in advanced cancers. The wider study: Ivuxolimab, which is an agonistic anti-OX40 (CD134) antibody, was administered to the patients. The study enrolled dose-escalation patients with hepatocellular carcinoma, melanoma, renal cell or head and neck cancer.

The CDR3 is 12 residues long. The V gene lost 4 bases and the J gene lost 1 base, with 8 bases spanning the gap. Per germline, CDR1 GTSNPN and CDR2 SVGIG (reference sequence). Using immunoSEQ multiplex PCR, the repertoire was profiled, and TCRdb retains in-frame clones only, with some absent. Among tens of thousands of clones listed, around nine tenths were seen once. The chain links TRBV30 to TRBJ2-7; D might be TRBD2 (6 bases). The source is an adult with an advanced solid tumor such as melanoma, head and neck, liver or kidney cancer. Sequenced here: CD4+ or CD8+ T cells sorted from blood, sampled in a trial of the OX40 agonist ivuxolimab. The CDR3 spells CAWTGTSYEQYF. The CDR3 region has the DNA TGTGCCTGGACTGGGACTTCCTACGAGCAGTACTTC. Based on the CDR3 plus reference TRBV30 and TRBJ2-7, the full variable domain is SQTIHQWPATLVQPVGSPLSLECTVEGTSNPNLYWYRQAAGRGLQLLFYSVGIGQISSEVPQNLSASRPQDRQFILSSKKLLLSDSGFYLCAWTGTSYEQYFGPGTRLTVT.